These 22 T cell receptor beta chains came from one sample sequenced in a study of cytomegalovirus exposure and HLA in healthy donors. PCR was performed using 60 Vbeta and 13 Jbeta primers. The method was immunoSEQ multiplex PCR; TCRdb's version includes in-frame clones alone and lacks a portion of them. The sample has roughly 150,000 clones, around 80% seen once. Sequences were obtained from PBMCs. These receptors originate from a male donor in good health and CMV-seropositive.

The rearrangement links TRBV5-5 to TRBJ1-4; 8 nucleotides agree with TRBD1. The CDR3 has 15 amino acids. The V gene end was trimmed by 5 bases and the J gene end by 6 bases; junction bases not matched to a gene: 9. CDR1 SGHKS and CDR2 YYEKEE come from the germline V gene (reference sequence). The CDR3 DNA is TGTGCCAGCAGTCGACCGGGACAGGCTTATGAAAAACTGTTTTTT. Its translation: CASSRPGQAYEKLFF.

The chain couples TRBV6-4 to TRBJ2-1; D perhaps matches TRBD1 (6 bases). Germline CDR1 MRHNA, CDR2 SNTAGT. Trimming left V 0 bases short and J 7 bases short, with 13 bases between. This CDR3 has 15 residues. CDR3 residues: CASSDSGRGSNEQFF. The CDR3 DNA sequence: TGTGCCAGCAGTGACTCTGGAAGGGGGAGTAATGAGCAGTTCTTC.

The rearrangement links TRBV5-1 to TRBJ1-1, with a tentative D call TRBD1 (5 bases). The germline V gene encodes CDR1 SGHRS and CDR2 YFSETQ. V lost 5 bases to trimming and J lost 5 bases, with 16 bases between them. This CDR3 has 14 amino acids. CDR3 DNA sequence: TGCGCCAGCAGACCGACTCAGGGATGGACTGAAGCTTTCTTT. Translation gives CASRPTQGWTEAFF.

The chain links TRBV5-1 to TRBJ2-6, with no clear D. The germline gives CDR1 SGHRS, CDR2 YFSETQ. V shed 1 base and J shed 0 bases, with 8 bases lying between them. The CDR3 covers 16 residues. The CDR3 loop reads CASSLSPGSGANVLTF. The CDR3 DNA reads as TGCGCCAGCAGCTTGAGTCCGGGCTCTGGGGCCAACGTCCTGACTTTC. Looking up the rest from reference TRBV5-1 and TRBJ2-6 gives the full variable domain: KAGVTQTPRYLIKTRGQQVTLSCSPISGHRSVSWYQQTPGQGLQFLFEYFSETQRNKGNFPGRFSGRQFSNSRSEMNVSTLELGDSALYLCASSLSPGSGANVLTFGAGSRLTVL.

The chain combines TRBV6-5 with TRBJ1-5, with TRBD1 matching 7 bases. The length of the CDR3 is 14 residues. J lost 11 bases, V lost 6 bases, and 13 bases had no gene match. Germline assignment: CDR1 MNHEY and CDR2 SVGAGI. CDR3 nucleotide sequence: TGTGCCAGCAGCGCCGCGACAGGGCTCCGGGCCCAGCATTTT. It encodes CASSAATGLRAQHF.

This chain connects TRBV18 to TRBJ2-7; tentative D call: TRBD2 (6 bases). The V and J ends lost 3 bases and 0 bases respectively, with 12 bases between them. The CDR3 has 15 amino acids. Germline CDR1 is KGHSH and CDR2 is LQKENI. The CDR3 DNA follows: TGTGCCAGCTCACCTGCGGGACGTAACTCCTACGAGCAGTACTTC. It translates to CASSPAGRNSYEQYF.

The chain joins TRBV5-6 to TRBJ1-2, with 7 bases fitting TRBD1. CDR3 length: 13 residues. CDR1 and CDR2 from the germline V gene are SGHDT and YYEEEE. Trimming took 4 bases from V and 6 from J; bases not matched to a gene: 6. CDR3 in DNA: TGTGCCAGCAGCCAGACAGGGAAAGATGGCTACACCTTC. Translating it yields CASSQTGKDGYTF. The variable domain in full, with the rest retrieved from reference TRBV5-6 and TRBJ1-2, is DAGVTQSPTHLIKTRGQQVTLRCSPKSGHDTVSWYQQALGQGPQFIFQYYEEEERQRGNFPDRFSGHQFPNYSSELNVNALLLGDSALYLCASSQTGKDGYTFGSGTRLTVV.

The V call is TRBV18, the J call TRBJ1-4, with a weak D call TRBD1 (5 bases). Germline V gene sequence: CDR1 KGHSH, CDR2 LQKENI. CDR3 length: 16 amino acids. Trimming pared 3 bases from V and 8 bases from J, leaving 19 bases between. The CDR3 region has the DNA TGTGCCAGCTCACCGGTTTCCAGGGTTTTCGGAGAAAAACTGTTTTTT. The encoded protein is CASSPVSRVFGEKLFF.

J is TRBJ1-2 and V is TRBV28, with 8 bases identical to TRBD1. The CDR3 sequence is 13 residues long. Germline trimming cut 6 bases from V and 3 bases from J; bases unmatched to any gene: 3. Germline CDR1 is MDHEN and CDR2 is SYDVKM. As DNA, the CDR3 is TGTGCCAGCAGACCGGACAGGGACTATGGCTACACCTTC. It codes for CASRPDRDYGYTF.

The rearrangement uses TRBV18 and TRBJ2-7; 8 bases match TRBD1. V gave up 2 bases and J gave up 0 bases; unmatched junction bases: 3. The CDR3 contains 15 residues. Per the germline V gene, CDR1 is KGHSH and CDR2 is LQKENI. The CDR3, as DNA: TGTGCCAGCTCACCAGGACAGGGAACCTCCTACGAGCAGTACTTC. This gives the protein CASSPGQGTSYEQYF.

This sequence joins TRBV2 and TRBJ1-4, with TRBD1 matching 10 bases. V shed 4 bases and J 5 bases; nucleotides not matched to a gene: 7. CDR1 is SNHLY, CDR2 FYNNEI, per germline. CDR3 length: 16 residues. CDR3 bases: TGTGCCAGCAGTGCCGGACAGGGGGGACTAAATGAAAAACTGTTTTTT. Translated: CASSAGQGGLNEKLFF.

The genes are TRBV6-1 and TRBJ1-2; D uncertain. Trimming took off 4 bases at V and 0 bases at J, with 6 bases between the two ends. The CDR3 has 13 amino acids. CDR1 and CDR2 (germline): MNHNS, SASEGT. The CDR3 nucleotides are TGTGCCAGCAGTGGTTCTGCTAACTATGGCTACACCTTC. It codes for CASSGSANYGYTF.

The chain uses TRBV16 and TRBJ2-1, with 7 bases fitting TRBD1. CDR3 size: 18 residues. V trimming: 1 base; J trimming: 2 bases; junction bases outside the gene matches: 11. Germline loops: CDR1 KGHSY, CDR2 FQNENV. Here the CDR3 reads CASSQWDVVTGTYNEQFF. CDR3 DNA: TGTGCCAGCAGCCAATGGGATGTCGTGACAGGGACCTACAATGAGCAGTTCTTC.

The chain employs TRBV27 and TRBJ1-2; 9 nucleotides line up with TRBD1. Germline V gene sequence: CDR1 MNHEY, CDR2 SMNVEV (reference sequence). The J segment lost 6 bases and the V segment lost 5 bases, leaving 10 bases of the junction unmatched. This CDR3 contains 15 residues. The CDR3 protein is CASSPGTGSPHGYTF. DNA for the CDR3: TGTGCCAGCAGTCCCGGGACAGGGAGTCCCCATGGCTACACCTTC.

The chain couples TRBV19 to TRBJ2-1; TRBD2 matches at 14 bases. CDR3 length: 14 amino acids. V dropped 8 bases and J dropped 6; count of bases not matched to a gene: 3. Germline V gene lookup returns CDR1 LNHDA and CDR2 SQIVND (reference sequence). CDR3 sequence: CASRTSGGINEQFF. CDR3 bases: TGTGCCAGTCGGACTAGCGGGGGGATCAATGAGCAGTTCTTC.

The chain carries TRBV7-9 and TRBJ1-4; 9 bases line up with TRBD1. Looked up from germline, CDR1 is SEHNR and CDR2 is FQNEAQ (reference sequence). This CDR3 region has 14 residues. V was pared by 6 bases and J by 8 bases, with 7 bases of the junction left unmatched. The CDR3 DNA sequence: TGTGCCAGCAGTCAGGACAGGGGAGGAGAAAAACTGTTTTTT. Translation gives CASSQDRGGEKLFF.

This chain links TRBV7-8 with TRBJ1-2; maybe TRBD1 (5 bases). In germline, CDR1 is SGHVS, CDR2 FQNEAQ. V was cut by 2 bases and J by 6 bases, with 16 bases left in between. The CDR3 extends over 15 amino acids. Written as DNA, the CDR3 is TGTGCCAGCAGCTTACCCCGGTTGGGGCAAGATGGCTACACCTTC. It encodes CASSLPRLGQDGYTF.

The table lists this clone with a count of one. This chain joins TRBV5-5 and TRBJ1-2; the D is unclear. Trimming removed 7 bases from V and 4 bases from J, with 11 bases in between. The CDR3 loop spans 12 amino acids. Germline CDR1 is SGHKS and CDR2 is YYEKEE (reference sequence). CDR3 in amino acids: CASAGLPYGYTF. The CDR3 nucleotides read TGTGCCAGCGCGGGCCTACCCTATGGCTACACCTTC. The whole variable domain, filled in from reference TRBV5-5 and TRBJ1-2, reads DAGVTQSPTHLIKTRGQQVTLRCSPISGHKSVSWYQQVLGQGPQFIFQYYEKEERGRGNFPDRFSARQFPNYSSELNVNALLLGDSALYLCASAGLPYGYTFGSGTRLTVV.

The sample holds one count of this clone. The chain joins TRBV28 to TRBJ2-7; 10 bases agree with TRBD1. V lost 5 bases to trimming and J lost 5 bases; unmatched junction nucleotides: 9. The CDR3 is made up of 15 amino acids. The germline gives CDR1 MDHEN, CDR2 SYDVKM. The CDR3 loop is CASSTAGQGGDEQYF. CDR3 nucleotides: TGTGCCAGCAGTACCGCTGGACAGGGGGGCGACGAGCAGTACTTC.

This chain joins TRBV30 and TRBJ2-3, with 9 bases lining up with TRBD1. The germline CDR1 and CDR2 sequences are GTSNPN and SVGIG (reference sequence). CDR3 length: 15 amino acids. V was pared by 2 bases and J by 2 bases, with 5 bases of the junction left unmatched. The CDR3 spells CAWSTGTGLTDTQYF. The CDR3 DNA reads as TGTGCCTGGAGTACCGGGACAGGGCTCACAGATACGCAGTATTTT.

The chain joins TRBV19 to TRBJ1-5; D may be TRBD1 (5 bases). CDR1 and CDR2 from the germline V gene are LNHDA and SQIVND (reference sequence). Trimming left V 5 bases short and J 9 bases short, with 20 bases between. The CDR3 covers 15 residues. Here the CDR3 reads CASSGADVRLGPQHF. CDR3 coding DNA: TGTGCCAGTAGTGGGGCTGACGTCCGTCTAGGGCCCCAGCATTTT.

The V call is TRBV5-4, the J call TRBJ1-4; 7 positions agree with TRBD1. After removal of 5 bases from V and 5 bases from J, the junction contained 12 bases not matched to a gene. This CDR3 has 16 residues. Germline lookup yields CDR1 SGHNT and CDR2 YYREEE (reference sequence). CDR3 protein: CASSFRPGQKNEKLFF. DNA of the CDR3: TGTGCCAGCAGTTTCCGGCCGGGACAGAAAAATGAAAAACTGTTTTTT.